This TCR beta chain was observed in a study of shared clonotypes between healthy human individuals. For the study at large: Plates per donor: three CD4 naive, three CD4 memory, two CD8 naive, one CD8 memory.

This CDR3 region has 14 residues. The trim removed 4 bases at V and 6 bases at J, leaving 6 bases unmatched. Germline V gene lookup returns CDR1 LGHNA and CDR2 YNFKEQ. About 200 ng DNA, around 30,000 T cell genomes, went into each sorted-subset replicate PCR. The table came from immunoSEQ multiplex PCR; TCRdb's copy has only in-frame clones and leaves some out. This sample has about 2.3 million clones; approximately 93% occur once, and the top ten carry under 0.45%. Study-level findings and limits: Estimated richness was generally greater in naive than memory subsets. Shared across four donors were 4% to 6% of the naive CD4 clonotypes.

With regard to this clone: The antigen remains undetermined.

This sequence joins TRBV4-2 and TRBJ2-3, with 8 bases identical to TRBD1. Sequencing was done on a sample of naive CD4+ T cells from PBMCs. Documented subset: CD45RA+ positively selected. The receptor was derived from a man aged 18 to 29 in good health. Some clones in this sample may be carry-over from other donors' samples. The CDR3 DNA sequence: TGTGCCAGCAGCCTATCGACAGGGGTGGATACGCAGTATTTT. As protein: CASSLSTGVDTQYF.